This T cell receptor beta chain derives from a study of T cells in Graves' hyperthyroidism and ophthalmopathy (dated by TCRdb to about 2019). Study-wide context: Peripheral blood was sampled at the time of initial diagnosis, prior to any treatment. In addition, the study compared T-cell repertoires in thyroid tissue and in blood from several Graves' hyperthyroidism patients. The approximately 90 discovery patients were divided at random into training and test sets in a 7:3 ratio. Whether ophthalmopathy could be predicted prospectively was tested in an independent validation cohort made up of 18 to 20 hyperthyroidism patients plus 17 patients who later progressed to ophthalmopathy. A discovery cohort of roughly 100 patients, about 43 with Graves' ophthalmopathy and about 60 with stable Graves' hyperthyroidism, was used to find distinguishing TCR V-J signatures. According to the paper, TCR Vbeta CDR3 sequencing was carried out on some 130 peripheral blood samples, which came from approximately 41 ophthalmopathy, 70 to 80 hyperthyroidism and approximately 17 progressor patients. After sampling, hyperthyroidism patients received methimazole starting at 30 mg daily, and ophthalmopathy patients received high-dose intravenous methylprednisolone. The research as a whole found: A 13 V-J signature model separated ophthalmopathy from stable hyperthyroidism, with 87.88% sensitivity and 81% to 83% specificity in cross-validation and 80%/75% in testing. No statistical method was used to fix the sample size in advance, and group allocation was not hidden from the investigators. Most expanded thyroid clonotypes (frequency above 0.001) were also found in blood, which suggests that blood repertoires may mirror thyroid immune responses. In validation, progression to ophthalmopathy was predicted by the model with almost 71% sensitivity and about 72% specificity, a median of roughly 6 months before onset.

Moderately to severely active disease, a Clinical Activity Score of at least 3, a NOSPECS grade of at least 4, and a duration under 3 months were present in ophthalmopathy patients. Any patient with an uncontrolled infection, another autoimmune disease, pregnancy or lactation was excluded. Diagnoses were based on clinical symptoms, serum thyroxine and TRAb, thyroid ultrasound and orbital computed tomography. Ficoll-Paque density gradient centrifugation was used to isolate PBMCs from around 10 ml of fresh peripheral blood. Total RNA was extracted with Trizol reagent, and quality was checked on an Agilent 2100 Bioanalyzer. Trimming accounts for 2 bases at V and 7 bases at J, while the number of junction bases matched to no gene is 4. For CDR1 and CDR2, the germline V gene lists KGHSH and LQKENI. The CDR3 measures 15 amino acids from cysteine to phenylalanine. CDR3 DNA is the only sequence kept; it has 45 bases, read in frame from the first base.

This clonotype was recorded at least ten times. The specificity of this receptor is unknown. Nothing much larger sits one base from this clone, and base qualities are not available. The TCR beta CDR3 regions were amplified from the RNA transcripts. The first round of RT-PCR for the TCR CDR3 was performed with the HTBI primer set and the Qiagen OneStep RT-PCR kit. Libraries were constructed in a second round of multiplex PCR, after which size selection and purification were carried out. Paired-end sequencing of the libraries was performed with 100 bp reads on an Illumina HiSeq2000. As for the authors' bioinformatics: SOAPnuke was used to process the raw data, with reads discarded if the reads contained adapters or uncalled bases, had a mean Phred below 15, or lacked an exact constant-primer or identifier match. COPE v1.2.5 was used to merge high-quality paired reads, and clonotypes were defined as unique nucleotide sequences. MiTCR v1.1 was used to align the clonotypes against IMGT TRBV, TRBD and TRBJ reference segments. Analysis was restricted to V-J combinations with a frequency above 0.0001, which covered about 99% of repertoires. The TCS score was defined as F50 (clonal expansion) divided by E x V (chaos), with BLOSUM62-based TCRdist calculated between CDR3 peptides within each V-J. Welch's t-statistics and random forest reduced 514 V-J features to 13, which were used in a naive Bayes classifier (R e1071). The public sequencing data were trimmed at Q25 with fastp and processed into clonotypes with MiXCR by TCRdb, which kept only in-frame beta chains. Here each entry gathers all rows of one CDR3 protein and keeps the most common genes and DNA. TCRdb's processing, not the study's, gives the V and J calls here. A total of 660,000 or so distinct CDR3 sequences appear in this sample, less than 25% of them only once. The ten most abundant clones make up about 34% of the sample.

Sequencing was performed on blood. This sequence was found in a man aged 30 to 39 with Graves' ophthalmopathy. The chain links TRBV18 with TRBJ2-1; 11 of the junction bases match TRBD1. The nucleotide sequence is TGTGCCAGCTCACCATCCGGGACAGGGGGGAATGAGCAGTTCTTC. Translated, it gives CASSPSGTGGNEQFF.